The T cell receptor (beta chain) described here comes from a study of T cells in Graves' hyperthyroidism and ophthalmopathy. V was pared by 6 bases and J by 6 bases, with 12 bases of the junction left unmatched. There are 15 residues in the CDR3. Germline lookup yields CDR1 SGHTA and CDR2 FQGNSA. The CDR3 regions of TCR beta were amplified from RNA transcripts. TCR CDR3 regions were first amplified by RT-PCR with HTBI primers. TCRdb re-called the multiplex PCR reads through MiXCR, storing one row per CDR3 protein. The table includes a few hundred thousand distinct CDR3 sequences, around 16% detected once. In its sample, this clonotype was seen many times.

This chain uses TRBV7-2 with TRBJ2-7, with 9 bases identical to TRBD2. Sequencing used blood. This TCR came from a woman in her 30s with Graves' hyperthyroidism. CDR3 loop: CASRGGAGGPSEQYF. In DNA, the CDR3 is TGTGCCAGCAGGGGGGGTGCGGGAGGGCCGTCCGAGCAGTACTTC.